This T cell receptor beta chain came from a study of identical twins. This clonotype was seen many times. One entry per CDR3 protein, called by TCRdb with MiXCR from the 5' RACE reads. Among around 100,000 distinct CDR3 sequences listed, 5.9% were seen once. V gave up 5 bases and J gave up 1 base, with 13 bases separating them. The CDR3 is 15 amino acids. Germline loops: CDR1 MNHNS, CDR2 SASEGT. The material sequenced was memory T cells sorted from blood. The chain joins TRBV6-1 to TRBJ2-3, with TRBD2 as a possible D gene (6 bases). The receptor's source is a woman between 50 and 59 years old in good health. The CDR3 sequence is CASSRREWGTDTQYF. CDR3 DNA sequence: TGTGCCAGCAGTAGACGGGAGTGGGGCACAGATACGCAGTATTTT.